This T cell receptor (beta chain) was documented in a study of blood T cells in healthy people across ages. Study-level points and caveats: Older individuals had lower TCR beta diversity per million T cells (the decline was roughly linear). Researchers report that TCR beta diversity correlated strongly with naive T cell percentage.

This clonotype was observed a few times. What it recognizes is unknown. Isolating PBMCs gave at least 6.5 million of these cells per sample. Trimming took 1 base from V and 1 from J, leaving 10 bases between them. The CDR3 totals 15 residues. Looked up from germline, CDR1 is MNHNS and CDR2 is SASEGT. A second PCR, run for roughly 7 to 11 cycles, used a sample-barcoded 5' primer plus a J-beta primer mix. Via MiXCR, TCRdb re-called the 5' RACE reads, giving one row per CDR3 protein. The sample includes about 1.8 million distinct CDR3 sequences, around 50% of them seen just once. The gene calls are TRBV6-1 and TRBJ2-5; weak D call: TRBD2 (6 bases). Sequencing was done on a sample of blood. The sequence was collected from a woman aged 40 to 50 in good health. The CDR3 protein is CASSEGLGPQETQYF. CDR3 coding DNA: TGTGCCAGCAGTGAAGGACTAGGGCCCCAAGAGACCCAGTACTTC.